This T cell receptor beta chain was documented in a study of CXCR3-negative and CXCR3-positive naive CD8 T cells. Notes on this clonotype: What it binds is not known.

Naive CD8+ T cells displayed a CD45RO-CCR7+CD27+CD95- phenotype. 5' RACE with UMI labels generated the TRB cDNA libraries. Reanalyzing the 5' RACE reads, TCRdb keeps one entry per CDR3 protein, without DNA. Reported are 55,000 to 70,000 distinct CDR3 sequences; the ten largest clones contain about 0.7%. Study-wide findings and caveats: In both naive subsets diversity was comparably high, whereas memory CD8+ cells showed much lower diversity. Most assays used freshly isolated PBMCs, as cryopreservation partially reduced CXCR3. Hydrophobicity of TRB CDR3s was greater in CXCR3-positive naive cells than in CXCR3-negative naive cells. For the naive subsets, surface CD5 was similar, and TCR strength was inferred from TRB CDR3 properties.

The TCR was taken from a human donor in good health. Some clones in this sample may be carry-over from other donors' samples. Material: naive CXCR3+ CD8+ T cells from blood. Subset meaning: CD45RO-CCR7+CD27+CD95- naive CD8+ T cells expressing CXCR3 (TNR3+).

CDR3 protein: CASSYESSYEQYF. The genes are TRBV6-6 and TRBJ2-7. CDR1 is MNHNY, CDR2 SVGAGI, per germline (reference sequence). This CDR3 has 13 residues.